The rows below give T cell receptor beta chains drawn from one sample of a study of T-cell reconstitution after alpha-beta-depleted transplantation in children. TCRdb used MiXCR to reprocess the PCR reads, holding one entry per CDR3 protein. The table includes 350,000 to 400,000 distinct CDR3 sequences, around 20% detected once. Sequencing used PBMCs from the stem cell graft donor, obtained from the stem cell graft. These receptors originate from a human donor who donated a stem cell graft to a child with acute myeloid leukemia. CDR3s include the opening cysteine and the closing phenylalanine or tryptophan. The D gene is left open where the match is weak. Where a row states a size, it is once, few, many or the class of an expanded clone; other rows omit it.

>TRBV7-2|few|-|TRBJ2-1
TGTGCCAGCGGATGGGGCGACAATGAGCAGTTCTTC
CASGWGDNEQFF
>TRBV20-1|many|-|TRBJ2-7
TGCAGTGCTGCAAGCAGTCTTCTAGCGGAGCAGTACTTC
CSAASSLLAEQYF
>TRBV29-1|few|-|TRBJ2-7
TGCAGCGTTGAATTGTCGGGTACCTACGAGCAGTACTTC
CSVELSGTYEQYF
>TRBV16|once|TRBD1|TRBJ2-7
TGTGCCAGCCGCACGGGACAGGGCAACTACGAGCAGTACTTC
CASRTGQGNYEQYF
>TRBV12-3/TRBV12-4|many|-|TRBJ2-7
TGTGCCAGCAGTCTTACGACAGGGAGGGAGCAGTACTTC
CASSLTTGREQYF
>TRBV6-2/TRBV6-3|-|TRBD1|TRBJ1-1
TGTGCCAGCAGTGTTTGGGGACAGTCGAACACTGAAGCTTTCTTT
CASSVWGQSNTEAFF
>TRBV4-3|few|-|TRBJ2-5
TGCGCCAGCAGTCTGGGATTTAAAGAGACCCAGTACTTC
CASSLGFKETQYF
>TRBV29-1|-|-|TRBJ1-1
TGCAGCGTTGAACTGAACACTGAAGCTTTCTTT
CSVELNTEAFF
>TRBV7-2|few|TRBD2|TRBJ2-3
TGTGCCAGCAGCTCCCCAGGAGGTAGCGGGAGGACCCAGTATTTT
CASSSPGGSGRTQYF
>TRBV7-9|-|-|TRBJ2-7
TGTGCCAGCAGCTTAGATTATGCCGGGCCCTACGAGCAGTACTTC
CASSLDYAGPYEQYF
>TRBV5-1|-|TRBD2|TRBJ2-1
TGCGCCAGCAGCTTGGGGACTAGCGGGAGGACTGAGCAGTTCTTC
CASSLGTSGRTEQFF
>TRBV12-3/TRBV12-4|few|-|TRBJ2-1
TGTGCCAGCAGTTCCCCCGGGACTCCCCACAATGAGCAGTTCTTC
CASSSPGTPHNEQFF
>TRBV5-1|-|-|TRBJ2-3
TGCGCCAGCAGCTCACGGGAGATGGAAGATACGCAGTATTTT
CASSSREMEDTQYF
>TRBV20-1|-|-|TRBJ2-7
TGCAGTGCTAGGACTGGGAAATCCTACGAGCAGTACTTC
CSARTGKSYEQYF
>TRBV24-1|few|-|TRBJ2-3
TGTGCCACCAGTGATTTCCTAGGCGGGATAGGAGATACGCAGTATTTT
CATSDFLGGIGDTQYF
>TRBV5-6|few|-|TRBJ2-2
TGTGCCAGCAGCTTGAGGATTTACTCCTCGAACACCGGGGAGCTGTTTTTT
CASSLRIYSSNTGELFF
>TRBV7-2|-|TRBD2|TRBJ2-3
TGTGCCAGCGAAGCGGGAGGGTACACAGATACGCAGTATTTT
CASEAGGYTDTQYF
>TRBV6-5|few|-|TRBJ2-6
TGTGCCAGCAGTTCCGGACAGTTCCGCTCTGGGGCCAACGTCCTGACTTTC
CASSSGQFRSGANVLTF
>TRBV12-3/TRBV12-4|-|TRBD2|TRBJ2-7
TGTGCCAGCAGTTTCGGGACTAGCTCCTACGAGCAGTACTTC
CASSFGTSSYEQYF
>TRBV28|-|-|TRBJ1-1
TGTGCCAGCAGTTCGTTAGAACAGTTGAACACTGAAGCTTTCTTT
CASSSLEQLNTEAFF
>TRBV11-1|few|TRBD1|TRBJ2-5
TGTGCCAGCAGCTTAGCAAGTTTGACAGGGCGAGCCCAAGAGACCCAGTACTTC
CASSLASLTGRAQETQYF
>TRBV10-2|-|-|TRBJ2-5
TGCGCCAGCAGTGCCCGGAGGGACGGAGAGACCCAGTACTTC
CASSARRDGETQYF
>TRBV6-1|many|-|TRBJ1-1
TGTGCCAGCAGTAAGACAGCCATGAACACTGAAGCTTTCTTT
CASSKTAMNTEAFF
>TRBV20-1|-|TRBD2|TRBJ2-3
TGCAGTGCACCGGGACTAGCGGGGGGAATGGGCACAGATACGCAGTATTTT
CSAPGLAGGMGTDTQYF
>TRBV7-7|many|TRBD1|TRBJ2-1
TGTGCCAGCAGCTTGGACAGGGAGGATGAGCAGTTCTTC
CASSLDREDEQFF
>TRBV20-1|-|TRBD2|TRBJ2-5
TGCAGTGCTAGAGGACTAGCGGAAGAGACCCAGTACTTC
CSARGLAEETQYF
>TRBV28|many|-|TRBJ2-7
TGTGCCAGCAGTGGAGGGGACGGGTCATACTACGAGCAGTACTTC
CASSGGDGSYYEQYF
>TRBV7-3|few|-|TRBJ2-1
TGTGCCAGCAGCAGAATGGGGGCATACAATGAGCAGTTCTTC
CASSRMGAYNEQFF
>TRBV28|once|TRBD1|TRBJ2-1
TGTGCCAGCAGTACGAATGACAGGGCTTCTGAGCAGTTCTTC
CASSTNDRASEQFF
>TRBV20-1|many|TRBD1|TRBJ2-1
TGCAGTGCTGGGGACAGGGGTATTTACAATGAGCAGTTCTTC
CSAGDRGIYNEQFF